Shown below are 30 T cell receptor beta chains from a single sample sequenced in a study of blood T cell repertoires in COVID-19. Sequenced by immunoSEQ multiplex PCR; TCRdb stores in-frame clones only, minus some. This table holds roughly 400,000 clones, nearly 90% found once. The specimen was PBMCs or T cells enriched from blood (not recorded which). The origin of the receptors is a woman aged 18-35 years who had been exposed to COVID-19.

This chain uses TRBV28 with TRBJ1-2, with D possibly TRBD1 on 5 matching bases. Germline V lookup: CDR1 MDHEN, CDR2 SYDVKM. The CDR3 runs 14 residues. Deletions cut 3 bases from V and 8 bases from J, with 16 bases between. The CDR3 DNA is TGTGCCAGCAGTTTCGGGGGGGTCGGAGCCGGCTACACCTTC. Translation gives CASSFGGVGAGYTF.

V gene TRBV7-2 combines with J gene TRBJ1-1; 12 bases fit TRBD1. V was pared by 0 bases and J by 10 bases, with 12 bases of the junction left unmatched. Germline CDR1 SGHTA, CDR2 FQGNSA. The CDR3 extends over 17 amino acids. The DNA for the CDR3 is TGTGCCAGCAGCTTAGCGGGACAGGGGGCGAGCGGTAGTAGAGCTTTCTTT. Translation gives CASSLAGQGASGSRAFF.

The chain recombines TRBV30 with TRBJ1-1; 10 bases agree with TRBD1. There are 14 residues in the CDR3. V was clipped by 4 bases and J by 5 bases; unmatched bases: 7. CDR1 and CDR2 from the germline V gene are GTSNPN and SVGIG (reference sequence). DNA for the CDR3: TGTGCCTGGAAAAAAGGACAGGGGGGAACTGAAGCTTTCTTT. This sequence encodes CAWKKGQGGTEAFF.

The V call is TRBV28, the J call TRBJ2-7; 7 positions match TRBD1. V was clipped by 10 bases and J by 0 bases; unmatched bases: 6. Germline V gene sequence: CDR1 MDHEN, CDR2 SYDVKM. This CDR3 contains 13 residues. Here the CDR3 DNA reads TGTGCCATCCACCGGGACAGCTCCTACGAGCAGTACTTC. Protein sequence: CAIHRDSSYEQYF.

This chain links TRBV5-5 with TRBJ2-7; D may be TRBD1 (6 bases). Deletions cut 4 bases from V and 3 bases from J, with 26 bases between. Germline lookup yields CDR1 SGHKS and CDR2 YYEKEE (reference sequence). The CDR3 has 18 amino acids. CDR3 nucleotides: TGTGCCAGCAGCGGCGGCTTAAATGGACAGTCCTCTTACTACGAGCAGTACTTC. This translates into CASSGGLNGQSSYYEQYF. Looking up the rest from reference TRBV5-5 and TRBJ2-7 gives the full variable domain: DAGVTQSPTHLIKTRGQQVTLRCSPISGHKSVSWYQQVLGQGPQFIFQYYEKEERGRGNFPDRFSARQFPNYSSELNVNALLLGDSALYLCASSGGLNGQSSYYEQYFGPGTRLTVT.

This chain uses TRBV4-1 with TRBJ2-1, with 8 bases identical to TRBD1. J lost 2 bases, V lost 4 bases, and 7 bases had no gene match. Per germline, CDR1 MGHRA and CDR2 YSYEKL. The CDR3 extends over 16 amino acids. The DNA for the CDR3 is TGCGCCAGCAGCCCCTCAGGACAGGGACCCTACAATGAGCAGTTCTTC. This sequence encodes CASSPSGQGPYNEQFF.

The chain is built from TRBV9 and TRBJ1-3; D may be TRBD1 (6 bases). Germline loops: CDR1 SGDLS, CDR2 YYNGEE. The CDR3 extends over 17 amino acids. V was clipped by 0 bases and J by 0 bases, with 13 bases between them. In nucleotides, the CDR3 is TGTGCCAGCAGCGTAGGGGCAGGGGCTAGCTCTGGAAACACCATATATTTT. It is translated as CASSVGAGASSGNTIYF. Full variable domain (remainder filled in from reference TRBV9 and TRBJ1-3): DSGVTQTPKHLITATGQRVTLRCSPRSGDLSVYWYQQSLDQGLQFLIQYYNGEERAKGNILERFSAQQFPDLHSELNLSSLELGDSALYFCASSVGAGASSGNTIYFGEGSWLTVV.

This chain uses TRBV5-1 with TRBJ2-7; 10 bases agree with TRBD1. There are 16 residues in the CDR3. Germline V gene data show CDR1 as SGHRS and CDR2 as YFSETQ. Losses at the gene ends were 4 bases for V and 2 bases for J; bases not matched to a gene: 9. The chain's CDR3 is CASSGAGTGAPYEQYF. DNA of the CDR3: TGCGCCAGCAGCGGGGCCGGGACAGGGGCCCCCTACGAGCAGTACTTC.

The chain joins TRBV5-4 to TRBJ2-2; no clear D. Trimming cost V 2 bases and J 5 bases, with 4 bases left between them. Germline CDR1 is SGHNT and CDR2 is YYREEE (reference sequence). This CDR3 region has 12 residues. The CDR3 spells CASSFGTGELFF. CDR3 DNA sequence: TGTGCCAGCAGCTTCGGGACCGGGGAGCTGTTTTTT.

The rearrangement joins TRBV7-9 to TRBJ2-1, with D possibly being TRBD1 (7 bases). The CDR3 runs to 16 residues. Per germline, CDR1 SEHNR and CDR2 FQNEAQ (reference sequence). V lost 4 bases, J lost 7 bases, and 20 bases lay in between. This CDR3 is CASSSPTPGGQNEQFF. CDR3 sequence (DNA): TGTGCCAGCAGCTCGCCCACTCCAGGGGGGCAAAATGAGCAGTTCTTC.

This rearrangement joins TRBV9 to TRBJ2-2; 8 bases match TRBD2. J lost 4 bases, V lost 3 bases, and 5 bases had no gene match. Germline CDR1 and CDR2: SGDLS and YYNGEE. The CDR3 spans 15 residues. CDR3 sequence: CASSERERGTGELFF. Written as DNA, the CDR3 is TGTGCCAGCAGCGAGCGGGAGAGGGGCACCGGGGAGCTGTTTTTT.

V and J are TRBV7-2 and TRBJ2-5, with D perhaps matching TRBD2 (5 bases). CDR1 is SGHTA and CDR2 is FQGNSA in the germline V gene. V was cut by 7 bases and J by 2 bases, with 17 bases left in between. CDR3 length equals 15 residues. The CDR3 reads CASKLSGSGQETQYF. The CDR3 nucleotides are TGTGCCAGCAAACTCAGTGGGTCGGGGCAAGAGACCCAGTACTTC.

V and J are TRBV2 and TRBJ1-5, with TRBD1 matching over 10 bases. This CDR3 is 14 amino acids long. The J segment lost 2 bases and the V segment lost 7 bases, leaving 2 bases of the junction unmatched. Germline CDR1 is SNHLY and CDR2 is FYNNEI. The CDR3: CASKTGGGNQPQHF. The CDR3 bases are TGTGCCAGCAAGACAGGGGGCGGCAATCAGCCCCAGCATTTT.

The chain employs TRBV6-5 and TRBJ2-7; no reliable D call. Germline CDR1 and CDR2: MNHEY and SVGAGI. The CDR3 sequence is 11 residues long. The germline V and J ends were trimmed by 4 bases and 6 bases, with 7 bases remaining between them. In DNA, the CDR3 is TGTGCCAGCAGTTTCCACTCCGAGCAGTACTTC. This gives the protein CASSFHSEQYF.

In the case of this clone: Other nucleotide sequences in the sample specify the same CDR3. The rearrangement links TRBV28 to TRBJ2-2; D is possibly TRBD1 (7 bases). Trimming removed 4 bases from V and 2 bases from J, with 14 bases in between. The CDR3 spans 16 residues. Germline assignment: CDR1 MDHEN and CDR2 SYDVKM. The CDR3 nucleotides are TGTGCCAGCAGTTCCCCAGGGGGGCCCAACACCGGGGAGCTGTTTTTT. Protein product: CASSSPGGPNTGELFF.

The DNA of the CDR3 is TGTGCCAGCAGCTTGCATCGGAGGGGCAATGAGCAGTTCTTC. This translates into CASSLHRRGNEQFF. The chain joins TRBV5-8 to TRBJ2-1, with a tentative D call TRBD2 (6 bases). Trimming took off 1 base at V and 6 bases at J, with 11 bases between the two ends. Per germline, CDR1 SGHTS and CDR2 YDEGEE. The length of the CDR3 is 14 residues. Using reference TRBV5-8 and TRBJ2-1 for the parts outside the CDR3, the full variable domain is EAGVTQSPTHLIKTRGQQATLRCSPISGHTSVYWYQQALGLGLQFLLWYDEGEERNRGNFPPRFSGRQFPNYSSELNVNALELEDSALYLCASSLHRRGNEQFFGPGTRLTVL.

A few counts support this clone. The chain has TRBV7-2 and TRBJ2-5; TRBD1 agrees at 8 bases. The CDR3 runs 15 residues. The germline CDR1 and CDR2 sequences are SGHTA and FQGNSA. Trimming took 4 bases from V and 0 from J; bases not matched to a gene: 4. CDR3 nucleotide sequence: TGTGCCAGCAGCTCCTTCAGGGGGCACCAAGAGACCCAGTACTTC. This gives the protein CASSSFRGHQETQYF.

The CDR3 DNA sequence: TGTGCCAGCAGTGCCGACTACACCGGGGAGCTGTTTTTT. Translated, it gives CASSADYTGELFF. The V gene is TRBV27, the J gene TRBJ2-2; no reliable D call. The germline V gene has CDR1 MNHEY and CDR2 SMNVEV (reference sequence). The length of the CDR3 is 13 residues. Trimming took off 5 bases at V and 3 bases at J, with 7 bases between the two ends.

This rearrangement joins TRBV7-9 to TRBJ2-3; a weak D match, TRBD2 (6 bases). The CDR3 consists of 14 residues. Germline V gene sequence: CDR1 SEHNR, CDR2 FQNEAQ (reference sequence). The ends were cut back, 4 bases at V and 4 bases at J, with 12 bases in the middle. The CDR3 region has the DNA TGTGCCAGCAGCTCCCCGCGGGATTCAGATACGCAGTATTTT. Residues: CASSSPRDSDTQYF.

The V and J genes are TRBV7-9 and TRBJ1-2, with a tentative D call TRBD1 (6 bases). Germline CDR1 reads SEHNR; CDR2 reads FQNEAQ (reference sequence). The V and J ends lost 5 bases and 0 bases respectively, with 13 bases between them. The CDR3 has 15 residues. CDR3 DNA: TGTGCCAGCAGCACCCGGGACACAGCTAACTATGGCTACACCTTC. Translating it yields CASSTRDTANYGYTF.

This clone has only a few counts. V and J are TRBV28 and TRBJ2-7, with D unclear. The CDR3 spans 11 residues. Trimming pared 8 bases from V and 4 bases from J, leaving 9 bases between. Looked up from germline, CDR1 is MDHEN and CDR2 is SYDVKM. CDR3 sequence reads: CASRLLYEQYF. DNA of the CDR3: TGTGCCAGCCGACTCCTTTACGAGCAGTACTTC.

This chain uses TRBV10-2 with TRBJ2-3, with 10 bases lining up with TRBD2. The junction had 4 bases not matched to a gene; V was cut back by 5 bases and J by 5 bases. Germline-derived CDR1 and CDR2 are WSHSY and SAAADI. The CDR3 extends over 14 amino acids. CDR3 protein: CASSLAGVVDTQYF. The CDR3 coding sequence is TGCGCCAGCAGTCTAGCGGGAGTAGTAGATACGCAGTATTTT.

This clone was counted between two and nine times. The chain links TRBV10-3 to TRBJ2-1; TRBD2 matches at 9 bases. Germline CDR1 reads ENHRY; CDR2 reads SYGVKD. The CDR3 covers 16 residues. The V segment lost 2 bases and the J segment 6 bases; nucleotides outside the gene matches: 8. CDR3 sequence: CAISESGLAGLNEQFF. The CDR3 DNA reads TGTGCCATCAGTGAGAGCGGTCTAGCGGGACTCAATGAGCAGTTCTTC.

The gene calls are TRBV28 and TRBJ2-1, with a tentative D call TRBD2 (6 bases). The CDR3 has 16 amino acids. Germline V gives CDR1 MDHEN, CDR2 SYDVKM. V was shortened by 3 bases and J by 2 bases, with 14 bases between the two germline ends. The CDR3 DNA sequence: TGTGCCAGCAGTTTTAGTCCGGGAGCGGCCTACAATGAGCAGTTCTTC. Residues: CASSFSPGAAYNEQFF.

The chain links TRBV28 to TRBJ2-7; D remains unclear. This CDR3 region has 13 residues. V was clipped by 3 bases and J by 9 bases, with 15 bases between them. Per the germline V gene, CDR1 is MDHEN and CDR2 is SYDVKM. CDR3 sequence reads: CASSFGPVSRQYF. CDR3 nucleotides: TGTGCCAGCAGTTTTGGGCCAGTCAGCAGGCAGTACTTC. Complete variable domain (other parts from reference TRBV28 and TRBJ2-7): DVKVTQSSRYLVKRTGEKVFLECVQDMDHENMFWYRQDPGLGLRLIYFSYDVKMKEKGDIPEGYSVSREKKERFSLILESASTNQTSMYLCASSFGPVSRQYFGPGTRLTVT.

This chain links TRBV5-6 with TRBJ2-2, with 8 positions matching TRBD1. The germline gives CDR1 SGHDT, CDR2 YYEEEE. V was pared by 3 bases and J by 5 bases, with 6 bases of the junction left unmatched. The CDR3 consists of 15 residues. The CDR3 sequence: CASSWPGQETGELFF. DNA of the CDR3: TGTGCCAGCAGCTGGCCGGGACAGGAGACCGGGGAGCTGTTTTTT. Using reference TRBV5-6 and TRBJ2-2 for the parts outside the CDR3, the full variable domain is DAGVTQSPTHLIKTRGQQVTLRCSPKSGHDTVSWYQQALGQGPQFIFQYYEEEERQRGNFPDRFSGHQFPNYSSELNVNALLLGDSALYLCASSWPGQETGELFFGEGSRLTVL.

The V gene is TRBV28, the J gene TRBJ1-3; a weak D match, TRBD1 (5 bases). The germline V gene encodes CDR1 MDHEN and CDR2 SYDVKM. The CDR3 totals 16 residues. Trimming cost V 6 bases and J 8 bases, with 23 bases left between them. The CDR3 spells CASSTLGGVLRHTIYF. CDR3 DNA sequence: TGTGCCAGCAGCACCCTGGGGGGAGTCCTTAGACACACCATATATTTT.

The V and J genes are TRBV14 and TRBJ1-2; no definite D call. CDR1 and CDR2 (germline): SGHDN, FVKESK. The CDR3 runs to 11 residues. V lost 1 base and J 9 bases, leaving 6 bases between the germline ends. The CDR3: CASSQGYSYTF. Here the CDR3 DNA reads TGTGCCAGCAGCCAAGGGTACAGCTACACCTTC.

The CDR3 protein is CASSQDDRGNTEAFF. DNA for the CDR3: TGTGCCAGCAGCCAGGACGACAGGGGGAACACTGAAGCTTTCTTT. The genes are TRBV4-2 and TRBJ1-1, with TRBD1 matching 8 bases. This CDR3 is built from 15 residues. Per the germline V gene, CDR1 is LGHNA and CDR2 is YNFKEQ. V was pared by 3 bases and J by 1 base, with 4 bases of the junction left unmatched.

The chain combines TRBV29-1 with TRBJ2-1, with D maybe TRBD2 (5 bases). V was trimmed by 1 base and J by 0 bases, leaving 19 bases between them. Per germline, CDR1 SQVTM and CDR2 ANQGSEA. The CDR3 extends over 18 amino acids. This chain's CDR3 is CSVEALGSQGSSYNEQFF. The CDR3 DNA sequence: TGCAGCGTTGAAGCGTTAGGGAGTCAAGGGTCCTCCTACAATGAGCAGTTCTTC.